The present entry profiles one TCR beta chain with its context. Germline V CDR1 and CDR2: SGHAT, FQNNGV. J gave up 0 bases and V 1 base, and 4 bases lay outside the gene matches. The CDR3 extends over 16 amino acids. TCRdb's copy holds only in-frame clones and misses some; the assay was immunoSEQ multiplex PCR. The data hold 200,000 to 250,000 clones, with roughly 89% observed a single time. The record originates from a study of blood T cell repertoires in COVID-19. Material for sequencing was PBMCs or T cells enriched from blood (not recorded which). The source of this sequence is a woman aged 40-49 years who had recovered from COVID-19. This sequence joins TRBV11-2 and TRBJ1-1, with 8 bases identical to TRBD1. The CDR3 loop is CASSLVRGRVNTEAFF. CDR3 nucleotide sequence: TGTGCCAGCAGCTTAGTCAGGGGGCGCGTGAACACTGAAGCTTTCTTT.